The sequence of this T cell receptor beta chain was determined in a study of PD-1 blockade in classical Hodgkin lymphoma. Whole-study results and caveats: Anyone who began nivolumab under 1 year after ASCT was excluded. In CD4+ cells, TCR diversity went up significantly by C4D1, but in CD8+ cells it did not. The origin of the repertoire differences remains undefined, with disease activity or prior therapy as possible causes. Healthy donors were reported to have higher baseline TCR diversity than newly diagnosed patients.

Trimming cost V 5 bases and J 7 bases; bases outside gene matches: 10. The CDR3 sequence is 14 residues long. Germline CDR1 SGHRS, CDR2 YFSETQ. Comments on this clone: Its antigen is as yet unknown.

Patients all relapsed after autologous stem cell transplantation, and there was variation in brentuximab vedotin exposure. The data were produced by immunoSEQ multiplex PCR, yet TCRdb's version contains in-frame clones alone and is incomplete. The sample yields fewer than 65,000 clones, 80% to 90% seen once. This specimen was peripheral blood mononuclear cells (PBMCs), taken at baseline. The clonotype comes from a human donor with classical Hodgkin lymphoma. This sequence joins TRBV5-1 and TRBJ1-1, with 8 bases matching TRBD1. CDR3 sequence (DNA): TGCGCCAGCAGTCAGGGGGCGCAGGGAGTTGAAGCTTTCTTT. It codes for CASSQGAQGVEAFF.